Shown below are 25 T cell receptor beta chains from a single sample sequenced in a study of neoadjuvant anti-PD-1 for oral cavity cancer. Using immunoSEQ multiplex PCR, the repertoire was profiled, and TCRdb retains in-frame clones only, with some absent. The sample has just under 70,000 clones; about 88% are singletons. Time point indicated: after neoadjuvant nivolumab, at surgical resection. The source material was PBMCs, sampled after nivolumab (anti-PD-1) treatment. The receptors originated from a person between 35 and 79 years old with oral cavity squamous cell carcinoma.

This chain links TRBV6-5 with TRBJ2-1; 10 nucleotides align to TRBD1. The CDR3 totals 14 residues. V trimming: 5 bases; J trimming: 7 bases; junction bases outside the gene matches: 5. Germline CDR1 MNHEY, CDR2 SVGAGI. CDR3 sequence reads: CASSSWDRGNEQFF. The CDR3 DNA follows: TGTGCCAGCAGTAGTTGGGACAGGGGAAATGAGCAGTTCTTC.

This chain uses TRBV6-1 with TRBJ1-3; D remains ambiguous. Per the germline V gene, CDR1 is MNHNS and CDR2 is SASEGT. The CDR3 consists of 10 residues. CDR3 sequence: CLSSGNTIYF. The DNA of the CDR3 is TGTTTGAGCTCTGGAAACACCATATATTTT.

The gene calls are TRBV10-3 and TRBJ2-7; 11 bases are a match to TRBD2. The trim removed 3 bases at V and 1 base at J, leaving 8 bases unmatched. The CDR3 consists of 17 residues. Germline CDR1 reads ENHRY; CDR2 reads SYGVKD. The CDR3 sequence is CAISDPRGTSGSYEQYF. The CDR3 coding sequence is TGTGCCATCAGTGATCCTCGAGGGACTAGCGGATCCTACGAGCAGTACTTC.

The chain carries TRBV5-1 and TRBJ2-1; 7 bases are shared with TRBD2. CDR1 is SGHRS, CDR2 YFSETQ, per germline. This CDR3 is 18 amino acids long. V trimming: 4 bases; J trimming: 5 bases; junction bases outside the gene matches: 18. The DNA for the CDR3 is TGCGCCAGCAGCCGGAGGCTACTTACTAGCGAGTACCACAATGAGCAGTTCTTC. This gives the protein CASSRRLLTSEYHNEQFF.

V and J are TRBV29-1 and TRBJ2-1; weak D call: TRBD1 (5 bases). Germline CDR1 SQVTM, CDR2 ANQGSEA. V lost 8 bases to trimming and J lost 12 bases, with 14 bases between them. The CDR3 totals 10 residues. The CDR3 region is CSCTQGWQFF. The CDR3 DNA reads TGCAGCTGTACTCAGGGATGGCAGTTCTTC.

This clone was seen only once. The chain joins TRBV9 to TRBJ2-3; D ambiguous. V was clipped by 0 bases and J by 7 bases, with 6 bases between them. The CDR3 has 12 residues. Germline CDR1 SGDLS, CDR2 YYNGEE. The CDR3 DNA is TGTGCCAGCAGCGTAGGATCGAATACGCAGTATTTT. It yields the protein CASSVGSNTQYF.

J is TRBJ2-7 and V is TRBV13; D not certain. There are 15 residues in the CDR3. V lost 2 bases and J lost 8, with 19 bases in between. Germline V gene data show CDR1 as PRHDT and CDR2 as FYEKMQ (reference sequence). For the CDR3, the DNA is TGTGCCAGCAGCTTAAGGGTCAGCGCCAGCTATAAGCAGTACTTC. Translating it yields CASSLRVSASYKQYF.

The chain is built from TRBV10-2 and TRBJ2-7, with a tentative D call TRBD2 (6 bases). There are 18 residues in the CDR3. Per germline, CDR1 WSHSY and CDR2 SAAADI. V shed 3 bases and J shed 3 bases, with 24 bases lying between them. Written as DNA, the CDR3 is TGCGCCAGCAGTGACCCCGATAGCGGAGGAGCGAATGGCTACGAGCAGTACTTC. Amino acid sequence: CASSDPDSGGANGYEQYF.

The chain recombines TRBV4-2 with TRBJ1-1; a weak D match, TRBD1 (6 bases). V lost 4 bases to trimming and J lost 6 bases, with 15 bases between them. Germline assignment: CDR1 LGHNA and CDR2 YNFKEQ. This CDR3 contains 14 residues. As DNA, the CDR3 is TGTGCCAGCAGCCCTTACAGGGACCTATCTGAAGCTTTCTTT. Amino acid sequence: CASSPYRDLSEAFF.

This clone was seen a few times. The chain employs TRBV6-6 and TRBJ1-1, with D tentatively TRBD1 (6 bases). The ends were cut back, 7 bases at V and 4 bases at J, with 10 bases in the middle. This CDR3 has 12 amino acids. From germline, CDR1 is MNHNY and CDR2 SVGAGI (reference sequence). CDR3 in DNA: TGTGCCAGCACCTCAGGGGTCACTGAAGCTTTCTTT. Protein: CASTSGVTEAFF.

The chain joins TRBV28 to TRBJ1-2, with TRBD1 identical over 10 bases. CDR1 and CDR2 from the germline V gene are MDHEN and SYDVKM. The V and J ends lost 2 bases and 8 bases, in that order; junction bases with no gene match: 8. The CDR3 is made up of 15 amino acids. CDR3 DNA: TGTGCCAGCAGTTTACCACCGGGACAGGGGTGGGGCTACACCTTC. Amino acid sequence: CASSLPPGQGWGYTF.

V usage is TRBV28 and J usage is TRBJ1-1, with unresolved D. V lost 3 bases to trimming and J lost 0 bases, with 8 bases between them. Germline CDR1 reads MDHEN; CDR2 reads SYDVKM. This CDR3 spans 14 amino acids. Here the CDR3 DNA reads TGTGCCAGCAGTTTCGTAGCCCTGAACACTGAAGCTTTCTTT. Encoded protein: CASSFVALNTEAFF.

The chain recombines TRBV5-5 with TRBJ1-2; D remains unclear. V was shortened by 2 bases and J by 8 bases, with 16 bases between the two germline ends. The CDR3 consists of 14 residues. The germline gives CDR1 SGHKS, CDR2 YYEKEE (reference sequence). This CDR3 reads CASSFGIGYLGYTF. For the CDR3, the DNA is TGTGCCAGCAGCTTCGGTATAGGGTACTTGGGCTACACCTTC.

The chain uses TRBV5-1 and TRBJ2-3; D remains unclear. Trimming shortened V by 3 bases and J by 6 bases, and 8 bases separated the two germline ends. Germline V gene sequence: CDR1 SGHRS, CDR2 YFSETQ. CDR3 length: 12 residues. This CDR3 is CASSWPEDTQYF. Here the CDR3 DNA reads TGCGCCAGCAGCTGGCCGGAGGATACGCAGTATTTT.

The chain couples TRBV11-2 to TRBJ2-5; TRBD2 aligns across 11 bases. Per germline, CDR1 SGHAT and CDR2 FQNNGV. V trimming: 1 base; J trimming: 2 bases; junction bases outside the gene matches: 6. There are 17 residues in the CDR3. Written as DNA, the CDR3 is TGTGCCAGCAGCTTAGGTGCGACTAGCGGGAAGCAAGAGACCCAGTACTTC. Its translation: CASSLGATSGKQETQYF.

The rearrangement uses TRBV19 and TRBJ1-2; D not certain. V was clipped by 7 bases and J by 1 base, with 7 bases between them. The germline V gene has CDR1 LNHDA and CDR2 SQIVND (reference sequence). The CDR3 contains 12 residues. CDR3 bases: TGTGCCAGTAAGCGCCTTAACTATGGCTACACCTTC. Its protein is CASKRLNYGYTF.

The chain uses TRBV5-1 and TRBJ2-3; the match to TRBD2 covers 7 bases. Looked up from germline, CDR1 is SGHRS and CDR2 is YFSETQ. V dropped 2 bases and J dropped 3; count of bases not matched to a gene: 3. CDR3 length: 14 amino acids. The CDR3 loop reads CASSLAGRTDTQYF. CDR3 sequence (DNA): TGCGCCAGCAGCTTAGCGGGAAGGACAGATACGCAGTATTTT.

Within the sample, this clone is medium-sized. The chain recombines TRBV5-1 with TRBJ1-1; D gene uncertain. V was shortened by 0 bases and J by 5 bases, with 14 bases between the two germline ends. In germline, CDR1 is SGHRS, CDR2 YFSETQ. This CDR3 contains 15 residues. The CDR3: CASSLERPGGTEAFF. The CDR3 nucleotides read TGCGCCAGCAGCTTGGAGCGCCCAGGAGGGACTGAAGCTTTCTTT. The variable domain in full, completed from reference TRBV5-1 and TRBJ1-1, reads KAGVTQTPRYLIKTRGQQVTLSCSPISGHRSVSWYQQTPGQGLQFLFEYFSETQRNKGNFPGRFSGRQFSNSRSEMNVSTLELGDSALYLCASSLERPGGTEAFFGQGTRLTVV.

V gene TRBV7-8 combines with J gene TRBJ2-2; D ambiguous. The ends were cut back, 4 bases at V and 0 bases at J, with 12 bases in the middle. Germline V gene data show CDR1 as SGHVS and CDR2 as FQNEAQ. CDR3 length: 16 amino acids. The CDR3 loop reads CASSSMTPSNTGELFF. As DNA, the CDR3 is TGTGCCAGCAGCTCCATGACCCCATCGAACACCGGGGAGCTGTTTTTT.

The CDR3 DNA sequence: TGCGCCAGCAGCCGGGGGACTAGCGGCACAGATACGCAGTATTTT. This sequence encodes CASSRGTSGTDTQYF. The V gene is TRBV4-1, the J gene TRBJ2-3, with TRBD2 matching over 10 bases. The ends lost 4 bases at V and 1 base at J; junction bases unmatched: 2. The germline CDR1 and CDR2 sequences are MGHRA and YSYEKL. This CDR3 spans 15 amino acids.

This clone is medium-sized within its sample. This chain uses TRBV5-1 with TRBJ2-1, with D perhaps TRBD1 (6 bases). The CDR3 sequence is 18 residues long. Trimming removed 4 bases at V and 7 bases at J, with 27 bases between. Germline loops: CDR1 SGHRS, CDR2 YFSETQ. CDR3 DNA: TGCGCCAGCAGCCGAACCCAGGGGCAGGTGGGAGAAAGGAATGAGCAGTTCTTC. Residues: CASSRTQGQVGERNEQFF.

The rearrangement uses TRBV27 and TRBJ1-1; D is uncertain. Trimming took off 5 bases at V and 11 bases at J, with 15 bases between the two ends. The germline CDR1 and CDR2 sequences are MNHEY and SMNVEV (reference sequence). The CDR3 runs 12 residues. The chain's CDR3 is CASSKGGLEAFF. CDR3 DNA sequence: TGTGCCAGCAGTAAGGGTGGGTTGGAGGCTTTCTTT.

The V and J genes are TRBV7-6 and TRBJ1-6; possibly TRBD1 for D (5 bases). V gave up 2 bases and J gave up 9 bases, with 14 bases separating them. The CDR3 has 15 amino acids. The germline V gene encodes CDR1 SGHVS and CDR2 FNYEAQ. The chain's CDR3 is CASSLYTGGGSPLHF. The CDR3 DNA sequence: TGTGCCAGCAGCTTATACACCGGGGGTGGTTCACCCCTCCACTTT.

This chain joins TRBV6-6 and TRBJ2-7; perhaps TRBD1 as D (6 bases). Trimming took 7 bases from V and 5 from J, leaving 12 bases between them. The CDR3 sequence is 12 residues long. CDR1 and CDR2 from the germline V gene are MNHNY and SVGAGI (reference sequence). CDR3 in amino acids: CASKIGGHEQYF. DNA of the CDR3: TGTGCCAGCAAGATAGGGGGACACGAGCAGTACTTC.

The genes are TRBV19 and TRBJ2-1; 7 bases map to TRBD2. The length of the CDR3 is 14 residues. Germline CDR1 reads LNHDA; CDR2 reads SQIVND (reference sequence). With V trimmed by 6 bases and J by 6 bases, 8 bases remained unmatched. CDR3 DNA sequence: TGTGCCAGTAGAATTAGCGGGTTGATCAATGAGCAGTTCTTC. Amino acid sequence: CASRISGLINEQFF.